One and the same sample provided the 10 T cell receptor beta chains below, sequenced in a study of radiation and T cells in renal cell carcinoma. The protocol was immunoSEQ multiplex PCR, while the TCRdb copy is restricted to in-frame clones and leaves out a portion. The table has around 180,000 clones, about 88% seen once. Time point defined: blood 4 weeks post-SBRT, at nephrectomy. Treatment reported: 15 Gy SBRT to primary tumor, nephrectomy 4 weeks later. This specimen consisted of blood, obtained from a patient whose treatment included radiotherapy and nephrectomy. All receptors derive from a woman aged 45-60 years with renal cell carcinoma.

To note about this clone: One junction end disagrees with the germline gene, perhaps due to a read error. The chain employs TRBV6-1 and TRBJ1-2; 9 bases line up with TRBD1. The germline V gene encodes CDR1 MNHNS and CDR2 SASEGT. The CDR3 totals 12 residues. The CDR3 DNA reads TGTGCCAGCAGTGGGGACAGGGAATTGGGTGTCTTC. This codes for CASSGDRELGVF.

This chain uses TRBV5-5 with TRBJ2-5, with TRBD2 matching 9 bases. Germline trimming cut 4 bases from V and 5 bases from J; bases unmatched to any gene: 15. The CDR3 loop spans 17 amino acids. Per the germline V gene, CDR1 is SGHKS and CDR2 is YYEKEE (reference sequence). The CDR3 protein is CASSPPWGGGAIETQYF. The CDR3, as DNA: TGTGCCAGCAGCCCTCCGTGGGGCGGGGGGGCGATTGAGACCCAGTACTTC.

The V gene is TRBV19, the J gene TRBJ1-1; D gene ambiguous. Per the germline V gene, CDR1 is LNHDA and CDR2 is SQIVND (reference sequence). The germline V and J ends were trimmed by 6 bases and 6 bases, with 14 bases remaining between them. This CDR3 comprises 13 residues. The DNA for the CDR3 is TGTGCCAGTAGGGAGTCGGACCGCGCTGAAGCTTTCTTT. It is translated as CASRESDRAEAFF. Variable domain in full (rest from reference TRBV19 and TRBJ1-1): DGGITQSPKYLFRKEGQNVTLSCEQNLNHDAMYWYRQDPGQGLRLIYYSQIVNDFQKGDIAEGYSVSREKKESFPLTVTSAQKNPTAFYLCASRESDRAEAFFGQGTRLTVV.

The chain combines TRBV5-4 with TRBJ2-3; D is perhaps TRBD2 (5 bases). The ends were cut back, 2 bases at V and 6 bases at J, with 13 bases in the middle. The CDR3 is 14 residues long. Germline CDR1 and CDR2: SGHNT and YYREEE (reference sequence). CDR3 sequence (DNA): TGTGCCAGCAGCTTAAAGGGAGCTTCCGATACGCAGTATTTT. Its protein product is CASSLKGASDTQYF. The full variable domain, completed using reference TRBV5-4 and TRBJ2-3, is ETGVTQSPTHLIKTRGQQVTLRCSSQSGHNTVSWYQQALGQGPQFIFQYYREEENGRGNFPPRFSGLQFPNYSSELNVNALELDDSALYLCASSLKGASDTQYFGPGTRLTVL.

The chain recombines TRBV25-1 with TRBJ1-4; no definite D call. Germline V gene data show CDR1 as MGHDK and CDR2 as SYGVNS. V lost 1 base and J lost 8, with 11 bases in between. The CDR3 extends over 14 amino acids. The CDR3 DNA is TGTGCCAGCAGTGAATTCGGAGGGTGGGAAAAACTGTTTTTT. Its translation is CASSEFGGWEKLFF.

The chain carries TRBV7-2 and TRBJ1-1; the D gene is possibly TRBD1 (5 bases). Trimming left V 1 base short and J 11 bases short, with 11 bases between. The CDR3 contains 12 residues. Germline CDR1 reads SGHTA; CDR2 reads FQGNSA. CDR3 amino acids: CASSLVGTVAFF. The CDR3 region has the DNA TGTGCCAGCAGCTTAGTAGGGACTGTCGCTTTCTTT.

This chain connects TRBV7-9 to TRBJ1-1; D unclear. Germline V gene data show CDR1 as SEHNR and CDR2 as FQNEAQ (reference sequence). The CDR3 sequence is 12 residues long. Trimming stripped 2 bases from V and 10 bases from J, with 11 bases between. CDR3 amino acids: CASSLHGEVAFF. The DNA of the CDR3 is TGTGCCAGCAGCTTACATGGGGAAGTAGCTTTCTTT. Drawing the rest from reference TRBV7-9 and TRBJ1-1, the complete variable domain is DTGVSQNPRHKITKRGQNVTFRCDPISEHNRLYWYRQTLGQGPEFLTYFQNEAQLEKSRLLSDRFSAERPKGSFSTLEIQRTEQGDSAMYLCASSLHGEVAFFGQGTRLTVV.

This chain links TRBV25-1 with TRBJ2-5; a weak D match, TRBD1 (6 bases). Per germline, CDR1 MGHDK and CDR2 SYGVNS. Deletions cut 3 bases from V and 4 bases from J, with 12 bases between. This CDR3 has 14 amino acids. CDR3 sequence: CASSDHTGRETQYF. The CDR3 DNA reads TGTGCCAGCAGTGATCATACAGGGAGAGAGACCCAGTACTTC.

The chain uses TRBV5-6 and TRBJ2-7, with D perhaps TRBD2 (6 bases). CDR1 and CDR2 from the germline V gene are SGHDT and YYEEEE. V was clipped by 4 bases and J by 3 bases, with 20 bases between them. The CDR3 runs to 16 residues. CDR3 DNA: TGTGCCAGCAGCCAGATCGGGGGAACCGCCGACTACGAGCAGTACTTC. Translated: CASSQIGGTADYEQYF. The whole variable domain, remainder taken from reference TRBV5-6 and TRBJ2-7, is DAGVTQSPTHLIKTRGQQVTLRCSPKSGHDTVSWYQQALGQGPQFIFQYYEEEERQRGNFPDRFSGHQFPNYSSELNVNALLLGDSALYLCASSQIGGTADYEQYFGPGTRLTVT.

The genes are TRBV6-6 and TRBJ1-4; 8 positions agree with TRBD1. Germline V gives CDR1 MNHNY, CDR2 SVGAGI (reference sequence). Losses at the gene ends were 5 bases for V and 7 bases for J; bases not matched to a gene: 9. This CDR3 is 15 amino acids long. The CDR3 sequence is CASSPTGGSGEKLFF. CDR3 nucleotide sequence: TGTGCCAGCAGTCCAACAGGGGGTAGTGGTGAAAAACTGTTTTTT.